This T cell receptor (beta chain) was profiled in a study of neurological immune-mediated disorders. Findings and limits, study-wide: The study found no CDR3 amino acid sequences shared by expanded clones across subjects, suggesting private repertoires in all groups. Phylogenetic grouping assigned the repertoires of 18 of 34 multiple sclerosis patients to a single related-CDR3 cluster, which may represent a signature. Multiple sclerosis patients had less TCR clonal expansion than even healthy controls, unlike HTLV-1-associated myelopathy.

This clonotype was seen repeatedly, ten times or more. What it binds is unknown. TCRdb re-called the 5' RACE reads with MiXCR, one entry per CDR3 protein. The repertoire consists of tens of thousands of distinct CDR3 sequences, with roughly 4.3% occurring once and the leading ten covering 2.9%. Sample: PBMCs. This clonotype originated in a man aged 50 to 60 with multiple sclerosis.

This CDR3 reads CASSLLGGTYEQYF. The CDR3 coding sequence is TGCGCCAGCAGCTTATTGGGGGGTACCTACGAGCAGTACTTC. The chain recombines TRBV5-1 with TRBJ2-7; D might be TRBD2 (6 bases). CDR1 is SGHRS, CDR2 YFSETQ, per germline. This CDR3 is 14 amino acids long. Deletions cut 2 bases from V and 2 bases from J, with 11 bases between.